This TCR beta chain derives from a study of shared clonotypes between healthy human individuals. The wider study: Three CD4 naive, three CD4 memory, two CD8 naive and one CD8 memory plate were used per donor.

Germline V gene lookup returns CDR1 MNHEY and CDR2 SVGAGI. CDR3 size: 15 residues. Nashville, Tennessee was home to all donors, each a Caucasian adult. CD4+ cells were split into CD45RA+ naive and CD45RA-negative memory subsets. Each subset's genomic DNA was shared equally among a number of immunoSEQ plates. Sequencing was performed with immunoSEQ multiplex PCR; in TCRdb, only in-frame clones are kept and a portion is missing. The repertoire holds approximately 180,000 clones, approximately 92% seen once, with about 0.067% in the top ten. The sequence was obtained from a woman in her twenties or thirties in good health. Input material: naive CD4+ T cells sorted from blood. Described subset: CD45RA+ positively selected. This sequence joins TRBV6-5 and TRBJ2-5; D uncertain. The last part of the DNA fits TRBJ2-7 better; the J call may be wrong. CDR3 in DNA: TGTGCCAGCAGTTACCCAGACCGTTGGCCCTACGAGCAGTACTTC. Translation gives CASSYPDRWPYEQYF.